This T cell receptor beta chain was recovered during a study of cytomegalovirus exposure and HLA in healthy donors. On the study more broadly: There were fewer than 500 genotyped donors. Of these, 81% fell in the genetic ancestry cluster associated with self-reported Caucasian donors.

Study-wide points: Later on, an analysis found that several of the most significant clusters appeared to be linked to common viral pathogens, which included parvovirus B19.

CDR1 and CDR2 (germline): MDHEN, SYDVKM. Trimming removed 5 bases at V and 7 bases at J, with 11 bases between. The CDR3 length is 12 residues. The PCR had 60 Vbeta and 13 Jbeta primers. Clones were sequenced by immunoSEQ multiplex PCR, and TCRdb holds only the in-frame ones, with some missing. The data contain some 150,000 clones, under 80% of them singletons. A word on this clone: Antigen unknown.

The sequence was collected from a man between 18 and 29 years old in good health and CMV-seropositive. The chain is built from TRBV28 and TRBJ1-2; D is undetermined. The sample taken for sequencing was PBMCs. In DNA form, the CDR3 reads TGTGCCAGCAGTATCTACGAGGGTGGCTACACCTTC. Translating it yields CASSIYEGGYTF.